Below are 28 T cell receptor beta chains sequenced from a single sample in a study of shared clonotypes between healthy human individuals. Profiled with immunoSEQ multiplex PCR; TCRdb holds only in-frame clones, not every one. Of about 680,000 clones detected, 73% appear once; the ten largest clones hold roughly 2%. The specimen was memory CD4+ T cells sorted from blood. The subset is: CD45RA-negative fraction. Receptors were obtained from a woman aged 25 to 39 in good health.

With respect to this clone: Other nucleotide sequences in the sample specify the same CDR3. CDR3 in amino acids: CASSSHRGLNTEAFF. CDR3 coding DNA: TGTGCCAGCAGCTCCCATCGGGGGTTGAACACTGAAGCTTTCTTT. The V call is TRBV5-4, the J call TRBJ1-1; D may be TRBD1 (5 bases). The CDR3 consists of 15 residues. Germline CDR1 and CDR2: SGHNT and YYREEE (reference sequence). V lost 3 bases, J lost 0 bases, and 12 bases lay in between.

V is TRBV7-2 and J is TRBJ1-2; D unclear. Trimming cost V 3 bases and J 4 bases, with 12 bases left between them. The CDR3 length is 14 residues. Germline values: CDR1 SGHTA, CDR2 FQGNSA. In DNA, the CDR3 is TGTGCCAGCAGCTTTCAGAACGTCGTCTATGGCTACACCTTC. It is translated as CASSFQNVVYGYTF.

J is TRBJ1-2 and V is TRBV4-1; unclear D gene. The V end lost 1 base, the J end lost 9 bases, and 12 bases lay between the germline ends. The CDR3 has 13 amino acids. The germline V gene has CDR1 MGHRA and CDR2 YSYEKL. The CDR3 is CASSQVAMWSYTF. CDR3 DNA: TGCGCCAGCAGCCAAGTCGCGATGTGGAGCTACACCTTC.

The gene calls are TRBV5-1 and TRBJ1-2; D is perhaps TRBD1 (5 bases). V lost 4 bases and J 8 bases, leaving 18 bases between the germline ends. CDR1 and CDR2 from the germline V gene are SGHRS and YFSETQ. The CDR3 totals 14 residues. CDR3 nucleotides: TGCGCCAGCAGCGCCGAATGGACAACGATGGGCTACACCTTC. Translation gives CASSAEWTTMGYTF.

The rearrangement uses TRBV7-9 and TRBJ2-2, with 10 bases fitting TRBD1. This CDR3 spans 18 amino acids. Per the germline V gene, CDR1 is SEHNR and CDR2 is FQNEAQ (reference sequence). V was clipped by 3 bases and J by 4 bases; unmatched bases: 11. The CDR3 region is CASSFPPGQGRSTGELFF. CDR3 nucleotides: TGTGCCAGCAGCTTCCCGCCGGGACAGGGGCGTAGCACCGGGGAGCTGTTTTTT.

This chain uses TRBV5-1 with TRBJ2-1, with D possibly TRBD2 on 5 matching bases. Per the germline V gene, CDR1 is SGHRS and CDR2 is YFSETQ. The CDR3 totals 16 residues. The V and J ends lost 0 bases and 0 bases respectively, with 10 bases between them. CDR3 amino acids: CASSLAGDSSYNEQFF. In nucleotides, the CDR3 is TGCGCCAGCAGCTTGGCCGGGGATAGCTCCTACAATGAGCAGTTCTTC.

V usage is TRBV2 and J usage is TRBJ1-1, with 10 bases aligning to TRBD1. CDR1 and CDR2 from the germline V gene are SNHLY and FYNNEI. The length of the CDR3 is 13 residues. V shed 7 bases, J shed 3 bases, and the junction held 2 bases outside the gene matches. The CDR3 here is CASKGQGHTEAFF. DNA of the CDR3: TGTGCCAGCAAGGGACAGGGGCACACTGAAGCTTTCTTT.

V is TRBV28 and J is TRBJ2-3, with D perhaps TRBD1 (6 bases). This CDR3 contains 16 residues. Trimming shortened V by 1 base and J by 5 bases, and 16 bases separated the two germline ends. CDR1 and CDR2 (germline): MDHEN, SYDVKM. CDR3 region: CASSLSQGYVGDTQYF. CDR3 nucleotide sequence: TGTGCCAGCAGTTTATCCCAGGGGTACGTTGGAGATACGCAGTATTTT.

CDR3 bases: TGTGCCAGCAGCCGGAGGACAGGGGACGGCAACTTACCCTACGAGCAGTACTTC. This encodes CASSRRTGDGNLPYEQYF. The chain uses TRBV5-5 and TRBJ2-7; 9 nucleotides agree with TRBD1. The CDR3 is 18 residues long. The germline CDR1 and CDR2 sequences are SGHKS and YYEKEE (reference sequence). After removal of 4 bases from V and 2 bases from J, the junction contained 16 bases not matched to a gene.

In its sample, this clone was seen a few times. The gene calls are TRBV30 and TRBJ1-5, with unresolved D. Trimming left V 4 bases short and J 4 bases short, with 8 bases between. This CDR3 spans 12 amino acids. Germline values: CDR1 GTSNPN, CDR2 SVGIG (reference sequence). The DNA for the CDR3 is TGTGCCTGGACACAAGAAAATCAGCCCCAGCATTTT. Translated: CAWTQENQPQHF. The full variable domain, with the rest looked up from reference TRBV30 and TRBJ1-5, is SQTIHQWPATLVQPVGSPLSLECTVEGTSNPNLYWYRQAAGRGLQLLFYSVGIGQISSEVPQNLSASRPQDRQFILSSKKLLLSDSGFYLCAWTQENQPQHFGDGTRLSIL.

The gene calls are TRBV30 and TRBJ1-1; the D gene is possibly TRBD1 (5 bases). V shed 0 bases and J shed 3 bases, with 20 bases lying between them. This CDR3 has 17 residues. Germline-derived CDR1 and CDR2 are GTSNPN and SVGIG (reference sequence). The CDR3 sequence is CAWSVFWARVGHTEAFF. The CDR3 region has the DNA TGTGCCTGGAGTGTATTTTGGGCCAGGGTGGGTCACACTGAAGCTTTCTTT.

The rearrangement joins TRBV28 to TRBJ2-7; D gene ambiguous. Germline V CDR1 and CDR2: MDHEN, SYDVKM. The germline V and J ends were trimmed by 3 bases and 2 bases, with 11 bases remaining between them. The CDR3 runs to 14 residues. The CDR3 DNA sequence: TGTGCCAGCAGTTTTCGTCCTAGAACCTACGAGCAGTACTTC. Its protein product is CASSFRPRTYEQYF.

The rearrangement joins TRBV11-2 to TRBJ2-3; 11 bases are shared with TRBD1. Germline CDR1 reads SGHAT; CDR2 reads FQNNGV. Trimming took 5 bases from V and 9 from J; bases not matched to a gene: 7. This CDR3 is built from 14 residues. CDR3 bases: TGTGCCAGCAGCCCCGGACAGGGGGCAAACACGCAGTATTTT. This codes for CASSPGQGANTQYF.

V is TRBV6-1 and J is TRBJ1-2; the D is unclear. CDR1 MNHNS and CDR2 SASEGT come from the germline V gene. Trimming removed 0 bases from V and 8 bases from J, with 22 bases in between. The CDR3 spans 17 residues. CDR3 residues: CASSEAQELDDPRGYTF. CDR3 sequence (DNA): TGTGCCAGCAGTGAAGCGCAGGAGCTGGACGACCCTAGGGGCTACACCTTC.

This chain connects TRBV2 to TRBJ2-2; D perhaps matches TRBD1 (5 bases). The CDR3 length is 16 residues. Germline V gives CDR1 SNHLY, CDR2 FYNNEI. Between the trimmed V and J ends, which lost 8 bases and 2 bases, there was a span of 18 bases. CDR3 protein: CASGRATVANTGELFF. The CDR3 DNA sequence: TGTGCCAGCGGCAGGGCCACCGTTGCTAACACCGGGGAGCTGTTTTTT.

The sample holds a few counts of this clone. The same CDR3 can be traced to other DNA sequences in this sample. The J gene is TRBJ2-3, the V gene TRBV10-3; D is ambiguous. The CDR3 sequence is 12 residues long. Per germline, CDR1 ENHRY and CDR2 SYGVKD. Trimming cost V 0 bases and J 3 bases, with 1 base left between them. In DNA form, the CDR3 reads TGTGCCATCAGTGAGTCAACAGATACGCAGTATTTT. Its translation is CAISESTDTQYF.

The chain has TRBV28 and TRBJ1-5, with unresolved D. Germline V gene data show CDR1 as MDHEN and CDR2 as SYDVKM. The ends were cut back, 4 bases at V and 7 bases at J, with 8 bases in the middle. This CDR3 has 12 residues. The CDR3 sequence: CASSSLPQPQHF. Written as DNA, the CDR3 is TGTGCCAGCAGTTCATTACCACAGCCCCAGCATTTT.

At least ten counts were recorded for this clone. This rearrangement joins TRBV29-1 to TRBJ1-1, with D uncertain. The CDR3 sequence is 12 residues long. V was cut by 4 bases and J by 1 base, with 7 bases left in between. Per the germline V gene, CDR1 is SQVTM and CDR2 is ANQGSEA. CDR3 sequence reads: CSVASGNTEAFF. The CDR3 nucleotides are TGCAGCGTTGCTTCGGGGAACACTGAAGCTTTCTTT.

This clone was seen a single time. The genes are TRBV7-6 and TRBJ2-7, with 11 bases fitting TRBD2. With 5 bases clipped from V and 4 bases from J, the junction kept 4 bases outside the gene matches. The CDR3 contains 14 residues. The germline V gene has CDR1 SGHVS and CDR2 FNYEAQ. The CDR3 reads CASSQSSGGYEQYF. The CDR3 region has the DNA TGTGCCAGCAGCCAATCTAGCGGGGGGTACGAGCAGTACTTC.

This clone was seen ten or more times. The chain combines TRBV11-3 with TRBJ2-2; D perhaps matches TRBD1 (5 bases). Per the germline V gene, CDR1 is SGHNT and CDR2 is YENEEA. The germline V and J ends were trimmed by 5 bases and 4 bases, with 14 bases remaining between them. This CDR3 is 15 amino acids long. CDR3: CASSQGTWGTGELFF. The DNA of the CDR3 is TGTGCCAGCAGCCAGGGCACCTGGGGCACCGGGGAGCTGTTTTTT.

This chain links TRBV11-2 with TRBJ2-7; no clear D gene. CDR1 SGHAT and CDR2 FQNNGV come from the germline V gene. V lost 8 bases to trimming and J lost 5 bases, with 19 bases between them. The CDR3 is 14 residues long. The CDR3 sequence is CASYDRSAAHEQYF. DNA for the CDR3: TGTGCCAGCTACGACCGCTCCGCGGCCCACGAGCAGTACTTC.

The chain links TRBV6-6 to TRBJ2-3; 10 positions match TRBD2. The CDR3 is 16 amino acids. The V gene's germline CDR1 is MNHNY and CDR2 SVGAGI (reference sequence). The V and J ends lost 7 bases and 6 bases, in that order; junction bases with no gene match: 13. CDR3 sequence (DNA): TGTGCCAGCACCAAAGGTGGGGGACTAGCGCTCGATACGCAGTATTTT. Its protein is CASTKGGGLALDTQYF.

This clone was counted a few times. The chain is built from TRBV28 and TRBJ2-7, with D maybe TRBD2 (6 bases). Germline CDR1 reads MDHEN; CDR2 reads SYDVKM. V lost 4 bases to trimming and J lost 1 base, with 14 bases between them. CDR3 length: 15 amino acids. Here the CDR3 DNA reads TGTGCCAGCAGTTCCGGGGGTGAGGGTTCCTACGAGCAGTACTTC. Protein: CASSSGGEGSYEQYF.

V usage is TRBV5-1 and J usage is TRBJ2-5, with a tentative D call TRBD1 (6 bases). The germline V gene has CDR1 SGHRS and CDR2 YFSETQ. V was cut by 9 bases and J by 1 base, with 16 bases left in between. The CDR3 spans 14 residues. CDR3 DNA: TGCGCCACCAGAGCGACAGGCACCCAAGAGACCCAGTACTTC. Translation gives CATRATGTQETQYF.

V and J are TRBV14 and TRBJ2-3, with 7 bases identical to TRBD2. V shed 4 bases, J shed 9 bases, and the junction held 4 bases outside the gene matches. Germline CDR1 and CDR2: SGHDN and FVKESK. The CDR3 runs to 12 residues. The CDR3 nucleotides read TGTGCCAGCAGCCGAACTAGCGTCACGCAGTATTTT. As protein: CASSRTSVTQYF. Full variable domain (rest looked up from reference TRBV14 and TRBJ2-3): EAGVTQFPSHSVIEKGQTVTLRCDPISGHDNLYWYRRVMGKEIKFLLHFVKESKQDESGMPNNRFLAERTGGTYSTLKVQPAELEDSGVYFCASSRTSVTQYFGPGTRLTVL.

This rearrangement joins TRBV7-2 to TRBJ1-5; 8 bases match TRBD1. The CDR3 length is 15 residues. Losses at the gene ends were 1 base for V and 9 bases for J; bases not matched to a gene: 8. Germline assignment: CDR1 SGHTA and CDR2 FQGNSA. In DNA, the CDR3 is TGTGCCAGCAGCTTAGGGACAGGGACGTCAGGGCCCCAGCATTTT. This encodes CASSLGTGTSGPQHF.

The sample holds a few counts of this clone. The chain uses TRBV10-3 and TRBJ2-7; TRBD1 agrees at 10 bases. Trimming took 6 bases from V and 9 from J; bases not matched to a gene: 8. CDR1 and CDR2 (germline): ENHRY, SYGVKD. This CDR3 has 13 amino acids. CDR3 in DNA: TGTGCCATCAGGGGGACAGGGGTTACGATGCAGTACTTC. Translation: CAIRGTGVTMQYF.

In the case of this clone: A much larger clone lies one base from this, so it may be a read error. Other nucleotide sequences from this sample produce the same CDR3. The rearrangement uses TRBV6-1 and TRBJ1-1; a weak D match, TRBD1 (5 bases). Germline-derived CDR1 and CDR2 are MNHNS and SASEGT. There are 13 residues in the CDR3. The V end was cut by 6 bases, the J end by 1 base, with 9 bases between. The CDR3 DNA follows: TGTGCCAGCAGAAGACAGTCGAACACTGAAGCTTTCTTT. Translation gives CASRRQSNTEAFF.